A single sample gave rise to the 20 T cell receptor beta chains below, sequenced in a study of T cell repertoires in cytomegalovirus infection. TCRdb re-called the reads through MiXCR, storing one row per CDR3 protein. The data hold some 700,000 distinct CDR3 sequences, with roughly 36% observed a single time. The specimen sequenced was PBMCs. The receptors stem from a human donor in good health (CMV status not recorded). Some clones in this sample may be carry-over from other donors' samples.

In its sample, this clonotype was seen a few times. The rearrangement uses TRBV7-6 and TRBJ1-3; D is undetermined. Trimming pared 5 bases from V and 0 bases from J, leaving 14 bases between. The germline CDR1 and CDR2 sequences are SGHVS and FNYEAQ. CDR3 length: 16 residues. The CDR3 nucleotides are TGTGCCAGCAGCAATCTCGGGATTTACTCTGGAAACACCATATATTTT. Its protein is CASSNLGIYSGNTIYF.

J is TRBJ2-7 and V is TRBV5-4; either TRBD1 or TRBD2 may fit D (6 bases each). Trimming stripped 4 bases from V and 6 bases from J, with 23 bases between. This CDR3 spans 16 amino acids. From germline, CDR1 is SGHNT and CDR2 YYREEE (reference sequence). CDR3 nucleotides: TGTGCCAGCAGCAACCCGCTCAGCCGGGGGCCCGTCGAGCAGTACTTC. Its protein is CASSNPLSRGPVEQYF.

This clonotype was detected only a few times. This chain's CDR3 is CASSPGGLAGGTYEQYF. The DNA of the CDR3 is TGTGCCAGCAGCCCCGGGGGACTAGCGGGGGGTACCTACGAGCAGTACTTC. The rearrangement uses TRBV7-2 and TRBJ2-7; 15 bases are a match to TRBD2. Looked up from germline, CDR1 is SGHTA and CDR2 is FQGNSA. Trimming at V came to 5 bases and at J to 2 bases, leaving 7 bases not matched to a gene. The CDR3 is 17 residues long.

This chain uses TRBV11-3 with TRBJ2-1; the D is unclear. The CDR3 length is 12 residues. Germline-derived CDR1 and CDR2 are SGHNT and YENEEA. V was cut by 2 bases and J by 5 bases, with 4 bases left in between. CDR3 region: CASSLNHNEQFF. CDR3 nucleotide sequence: TGTGCCAGCAGCTTAAACCACAATGAGCAGTTCTTC.

This chain connects TRBV14 to TRBJ2-1, with 15 bases fitting TRBD2. V was clipped by 3 bases and J by 15 bases; unmatched bases: 6. The CDR3 is 14 amino acids. The V gene's germline CDR1 is SGHDN and CDR2 FVKESK. The CDR3 DNA is TGTGCCAGCAGCCATGGACTAGCGGGAGGGCCGCGGTTCTTC. Residues: CASSHGLAGGPRFF. Full variable domain (outside the CDR3, taken from reference TRBV14 and TRBJ2-1): EAGVTQFPSHSVIEKGQTVTLRCDPISGHDNLYWYRRVMGKEIKFLLHFVKESKQDESGMPNNRFLAERTGGTYSTLKVQPAELEDSGVYFCASSHGLAGGPRFFGPGTRLTVL.

This clonotype showed up just a few times. This CDR3 is CASSDELYLTSEQFF. CDR3 in DNA: TGTGCCAGCAGTGACGAGTTGTACTTGACGAGTGAGCAGTTCTTC. The genes are TRBV2 and TRBJ2-1; unclear D gene. The germline gives CDR1 SNHLY, CDR2 FYNNEI. The CDR3 sequence is 15 residues long. V dropped 3 bases and J dropped 9 bases, with 18 bases sitting between them.

This clonotype was found once. This chain links TRBV6-1 with TRBJ1-5; no firm D call. Trimming removed 4 bases from V and 4 bases from J, with 17 bases in between. There are 16 residues in the CDR3. Germline V lookup: CDR1 MNHNS, CDR2 SASEGT. The DNA of the CDR3 is TGTGCCAGCAGTGGGCTGGATGGTTACTCTAATCAGCCCCAGCATTTT. Its translation is CASSGLDGYSNQPQHF.

This chain connects TRBV2 to TRBJ2-3; D is unclear. Germline V lookup: CDR1 SNHLY, CDR2 FYNNEI. Trimming removed 9 bases from V and 2 bases from J, with 12 bases in between. This CDR3 is 13 amino acids long. Written as DNA, the CDR3 is TGTGCCAGAGTAGAGGTTCCCACAGATACGCAGTATTTT. Amino acids: CARVEVPTDTQYF.

This chain uses TRBV9 with TRBJ2-5, with 9 positions matching TRBD1. Germline V lookup: CDR1 SGDLS, CDR2 YYNGEE. V gave up 0 bases and J gave up 5 bases; unmatched junction bases: 2. The CDR3 loop spans 14 amino acids. As DNA, the CDR3 is TGTGCCAGCAGCGTAGGGGACAGGGTTGAGACCCAGTACTTC. Amino acid sequence: CASSVGDRVETQYF.

This clonotype was detected only once. This chain joins TRBV6-8 and TRBJ1-1, with a tentative D call TRBD1 (5 bases). The CDR3 is 15 residues long. The ends were cut back, 6 bases at V and 5 bases at J, with 19 bases in the middle. Germline assignment: CDR1 MNHGY and CDR2 SAAAGT. The CDR3 is CASSTWESRGTEAFF. In DNA, the CDR3 is TGTGCCAGCAGCACCTGGGAGTCCCGGGGGACTGAAGCTTTCTTT.

J is TRBJ2-5 and V is TRBV6-2 or TRBV6-3; 12 bases fit TRBD2. Trimming cost V 5 bases and J 2 bases; bases outside gene matches: 6. The CDR3 consists of 16 residues. Per germline, CDR1 MNHEY and CDR2 SVGEGT. For the CDR3, the DNA is TGTGCCAGCAGTACGGGGACTAGCGGGTATCAAGAGACCCAGTACTTC. Encoded protein: CASSTGTSGYQETQYF.

This clonotype has at least ten counts. The chain is built from TRBV7-2 and TRBJ1-2; possibly TRBD1 for D (5 bases). CDR3 length equals 15 residues. V lost 2 bases and J 8 bases, leaving 18 bases between the germline ends. Germline CDR1 is SGHTA and CDR2 is FQGNSA. CDR3 bases: TGTGCCAGCAGCTTATGGTCGGGAAGCGGGACCGGCTACACCTTC. Amino acid sequence: CASSLWSGSGTGYTF.

This clonotype was counted many times. The gene calls are TRBV7-2 and TRBJ2-1; 9 positions agree with TRBD2. Germline CDR1 reads SGHTA; CDR2 reads FQGNSA. The ends lost 2 bases at V and 14 bases at J; junction bases unmatched: 4. The CDR3 covers 12 residues. CDR3 sequence: CASSLSGGGEFF. CDR3 DNA sequence: TGTGCCAGCAGCTTATCTGGCGGGGGGGAGTTCTTC.

The V and J genes are TRBV27 and TRBJ2-7, with a possible D match to TRBD1 (6 bases). CDR3 size: 14 residues. V shed 6 bases and J shed 5 bases, with 17 bases lying between them. In germline, CDR1 is MNHEY, CDR2 SMNVEV (reference sequence). The CDR3 DNA follows: TGTGCCAGCAGGGAACAGGGCAGACCTAACGAGCAGTACTTC. The encoded protein is CASREQGRPNEQYF.

This clonotype turned up a few times. The chain joins TRBV4-1 to TRBJ1-4, with D possibly being TRBD1 (5 bases). Germline-derived CDR1 and CDR2 are MGHRA and YSYEKL. Trimming stripped 5 bases from V and 8 bases from J, with 15 bases between. CDR3 size: 14 residues. The CDR3 DNA sequence: TGCGCCAGCAGCGATAGAGCCCAGGGAGAAAAACTGTTTTTT. Translated: CASSDRAQGEKLFF.

V gene TRBV6-2 or TRBV6-3 combines with J gene TRBJ2-7; 7 bases map to TRBD2. The CDR3 consists of 16 residues. CDR1 MNHEY and CDR2 SVGEGT come from the germline V gene. J lost 1 base, V lost 6 bases, and 12 bases had no gene match. For the CDR3, the DNA is TGTGCCAGCAGCCGTTGGCCAGCGGGAAGTTCCTACGAGCAGTACTTC. Translation gives CASSRWPAGSSYEQYF.

This clonotype appeared a few times. CDR3 amino acids: CASSLYRLGDEQYF. The CDR3 DNA reads TGTGCCAGCAGCTTGTACCGACTGGGGGACGAGCAGTACTTC. V is TRBV7-9 and J is TRBJ2-7; D may match TRBD1 or TRBD2 (5 bases each). Germline V lookup: CDR1 SEHNR, CDR2 FQNEAQ (reference sequence). V was pared by 3 bases and J by 5 bases, with 14 bases between. The CDR3 sequence is 14 residues long.

J is TRBJ2-1 and V is TRBV19, with D tentatively TRBD2 (6 bases). The germline V and J ends were trimmed by 3 bases and 10 bases, with 13 bases remaining between them. CDR1 is LNHDA, CDR2 SQIVND, per germline (reference sequence). The CDR3 extends over 13 amino acids. This chain's CDR3 is CASSMYREMEQFF. Here the CDR3 DNA reads TGTGCCAGTAGTATGTATCGGGAGATGGAGCAGTTCTTC.

This clonotype showed up many times. This chain's CDR3 is CASSRNAMGGTAAHGYTF. The DNA for the CDR3 is TGTGCCAGCAGCCGAAATGCCATGGGAGGGACAGCGGCTCATGGCTACACCTTC. J is TRBJ1-2 and V is TRBV7-2, with 7 bases fitting TRBD1. CDR1 and CDR2 from the germline V gene are SGHTA and FQGNSA. V lost 5 bases and J lost 6; bases outside the gene matches: 21. There are 18 residues in the CDR3. Variable domain in full (rest from reference TRBV7-2 and TRBJ1-2): GAGVSQSPSNKVTEKGKDVELRCDPISGHTALYWYRQSLGQGLEFLIYFQGNSAPDKSGLPSDRFSAERTGGSVSTLTIQRTQQEDSAVYLCASSRNAMGGTAAHGYTFGSGTRLTVV.

The table lists this clonotype with a few counts. The chain couples TRBV7-2 to TRBJ2-3, with 9 nucleotides matching TRBD2. The germline CDR1 and CDR2 sequences are SGHTA and FQGNSA. V was pared by 1 base and J by 5 bases, with 4 bases of the junction left unmatched. The CDR3 is 15 amino acids. CDR3 residues: CASSLVAGAEDTQYF. The CDR3 DNA is TGTGCCAGCAGCTTAGTAGCGGGGGCTGAAGATACGCAGTATTTT.